The T cell receptor beta chain described here comes from a study of long-term antiretroviral therapy in people with HIV. The immunoSEQ assay was v3.0, run at survey level. Libraries were prepared by immunoSEQ multiplex PCR; TCRdb keeps only in-frame clonotypes and omits some of them. This sample carries about 34,000 clones, about 88% of them seen once, and the ten largest clones take roughly 4.8%. This TCR came from a woman aged 25 to 39 with HIV. The material was unsorted PBMCs, obtained just under 2.9 years before starting antiretroviral therapy.

CDR3 sequence (DNA): TGTGCCAGCAGCTTACTTACAGGGAAGAACACTGAAGCTTTCTTT. Translated, it gives CASSLLTGKNTEAFF. This chain connects TRBV7-8 to TRBJ1-1, with D perhaps matching TRBD1 (6 bases). CDR3 length: 15 residues. Germline values: CDR1 SGHVS, CDR2 FQNEAQ. V shed 2 bases and J shed 1 base, with 11 bases lying between them.